This T cell receptor (beta chain) was captured in a study of shared clonotypes between healthy human individuals. The naive CD8 subset, CD45RO-negative cells positively selected for CCR7, excluded terminally differentiated effector memory CD45RA+ cells. Assay used: immunoSEQ multiplex PCR; TCRdb lists only in-frame clones, some missing. This table holds some 2 million clones, about 95% found once. CDR1 SQVTM and CDR2 ANQGSEA come from the germline V gene. V was trimmed by 0 bases and J by 5 bases, leaving 13 bases between them. The CDR3 covers 14 residues. Regarding this clone: The antigen is unknown.

General study points: Few donors restricted represented genetic and exposure-history diversity. It was only blood that was sampled, and tissue repertoires likely differ.

This sequence was found in a man aged 18 to 30 in good health. Sequenced: naive CD8+ T cells sorted from blood. The chain links TRBV29-1 to TRBJ2-5; D is possibly TRBD1 or TRBD2 (5 bases each). CDR3 sequence: CSVEDPRGGETQYF. Written as DNA, the CDR3 is TGCAGCGTTGAAGACCCGAGGGGCGGGGAGACCCAGTACTTC.